This T cell receptor (beta chain) was captured by sequencing in a study of control samples from healthy donors and cancer patients. Libraries were prepared by immunoSEQ multiplex PCR; TCRdb keeps only in-frame clonotypes and omits some of them. The table has approximately 170,000 clones, approximately 86% seen once. This CDR3 region has 14 residues. CDR1 MNHNY and CDR2 SVGAGI come from the germline V gene (reference sequence). Between the trimmed V and J ends, which lost 0 bases and 7 bases, there was a span of 9 bases. V and J are TRBV6-6 and TRBJ2-2; weak D call: TRBD1 (5 bases). Input material: blood. The sequence was obtained from a woman aged 25 to 39 in good health. CDR3 in DNA: TGTGCCAGCAGTTACTCGAGGACAATCGGGGAGCTGTTTTTT. Its translation is CASSYSRTIGELFF.